These T cell receptor beta chains were read from a single sample in a study of blood T cell repertoires in COVID-19. Only in-frame clones appear in the TCRdb table, and some are missing; sequencing was by immunoSEQ multiplex PCR. The sample includes 60,000 to 80,000 clones, around 90% of them seen just once. Sequencing was done on a sample of peripheral blood. These receptors were taken from a human donor in a cohort sampled during active COVID-19. The CDR3 runs from the conserved cysteine through the conserved F or W. The order of the fields is D gene, J gene, V gene, clone size, CDR3 DNA, CDR3 protein. D genes are given only for firm matches. A clone size is listed for some rows: how often the clone was seen (once, few, many), or a class if it is expanded.

d_gene: TRBD1; j_gene: TRBJ2-5; v_gene: TRBV27; abundance: NA; CDR3nt: TGTGCCAGCAGCAAGGACAGGCAACCGGAGACCCAGTACTTC; CDR3aa: CASSKDRQPETQYF
d_gene: TRBD1; j_gene: TRBJ1-2; v_gene: TRBV27; abundance: NA; CDR3nt: TGTGCCAGCAGTCCCCTGGGACAGGGGGCCTATGGCTACACCTTC; CDR3aa: CASSPLGQGAYGYTF
d_gene: TRBD1; j_gene: TRBJ2-2; v_gene: TRBV10-1; abundance: NA; CDR3nt: TGCGCCAGCAGTCTCGACAGGGGCTTACTTCTTTCGAACACCGGGGAGCTGTTTTTT; CDR3aa: CASSLDRGLLLSNTGELFF
d_gene: TRBD1; j_gene: TRBJ1-1; v_gene: TRBV25-1; abundance: NA; CDR3nt: TGTGCCAGCAGTAGCCCGGGACAGGGAGTCACTGAAGCTTTCTTT; CDR3aa: CASSSPGQGVTEAFF
d_gene: TRBD2; j_gene: TRBJ2-5; v_gene: TRBV4-3; abundance: NA; CDR3nt: TGCGCCAGCAGCCTGGGCCGGGGCGGGAGTTATGAGACCCAGTACTTC; CDR3aa: CASSLGRGGSYETQYF
d_gene: NA; j_gene: TRBJ1-6; v_gene: TRBV9; abundance: few; CDR3nt: TGTGCCAGCAGCGTAGGCGGATTTGCGTGGAATTCACCCCTCCACTTT; CDR3aa: CASSVGGFAWNSPLHF
d_gene: NA; j_gene: TRBJ2-2; v_gene: TRBV19; abundance: NA; CDR3nt: TGTGCCAGTAGTACCCGCACCGGGGAGCTGTTTTTT; CDR3aa: CASSTRTGELFF
d_gene: NA; j_gene: TRBJ2-7; v_gene: TRBV28; abundance: NA; CDR3nt: TGTGCCGCCACCCGCGTCGATACGAGGGGGGAGCAGTACTTC; CDR3aa: CAATRVDTRGEQYF
d_gene: TRBD1; j_gene: TRBJ2-1; v_gene: TRBV5-1; abundance: NA; CDR3nt: TGCGCCAGCAGCGACCAGGGGGCGCCCTACAATGAGCAGTTCTTC; CDR3aa: CASSDQGAPYNEQFF
d_gene: NA; j_gene: TRBJ1-4; v_gene: TRBV6-5; abundance: NA; CDR3nt: TGTGCCAGCAGCCAACCAGGGTCCACTAATGAAAAACTGTTTTTT; CDR3aa: CASSQPGSTNEKLFF
d_gene: NA; j_gene: TRBJ1-1; v_gene: TRBV6-1; abundance: NA; CDR3nt: TGTGCCAGCAGTGGAGCCCCGTCTGCGGCGAACACTGAAGCTTTCTTT; CDR3aa: CASSGAPSAANTEAFF
d_gene: TRBD1; j_gene: TRBJ2-3; v_gene: TRBV7-2; abundance: NA; CDR3nt: TGTGCCAGCAGCTTAGGGGGACAGGACACAGATACGCAGTATTTT; CDR3aa: CASSLGGQDTDTQYF
d_gene: NA; j_gene: TRBJ2-5; v_gene: TRBV2; abundance: few; CDR3nt: TGTGCCAGCAGCGGGGGGCGCGCCTCAGAGACCCAGTACTTC; CDR3aa: CASSGGRASETQYF
d_gene: NA; j_gene: TRBJ2-5; v_gene: TRBV12-3/TRBV12-4; abundance: NA; CDR3nt: TGTGCCAGCAGCCAAGACATGATAGAGACCCAGTACTTC; CDR3aa: CASSQDMIETQYF
d_gene: TRBD2; j_gene: TRBJ2-3; v_gene: TRBV24-1; abundance: NA; CDR3nt: TGTGCCACCAGTGCAGCCCCTAGCGGGGGAACAGATACGCAGTATTTT; CDR3aa: CATSAAPSGGTDTQYF